A single sample gave rise to the 30 T cell receptor beta chains below, sequenced in a study of T-cell memory formation after mild COVID-19. MiXCR, applied by TCRdb to the 5' RACE reads, yields one record per CDR3 protein. The profile shows 100,000 to 140,000 distinct CDR3 sequences, over 13% of them singletons. What was sequenced was PBMCs or a T cell subset sorted from them (not recorded which). These receptors originate from a man between 18 and 35 years old who had mild COVID-19 (a few samples of this study predate the infection). Cell type and time point are not known.

This clonotype was seen more than once but under ten times. The rearrangement joins TRBV4-2 to TRBJ1-2; D perhaps matches TRBD1 (6 bases). V lost 4 bases, J lost 0 bases, and 15 bases lay in between. CDR3 length: 16 residues. In germline, CDR1 is LGHNA, CDR2 YNFKEQ. The CDR3 reads CASSRDPTGANYGYTF. CDR3 bases: TGTGCCAGCAGCCGAGACCCGACAGGAGCTAACTATGGCTACACCTTC.

This clonotype has ten or more counts. CDR3 bases: TGTGCCAGCAGTCACGGGGGGGGTATAGCCAAAAACATTCAGTACTTC. Encoded protein: CASSHGGGIAKNIQYF. The gene calls are TRBV6-5 and TRBJ2-4; 8 nucleotides line up with TRBD2. CDR3 length: 16 residues. The germline V gene has CDR1 MNHEY and CDR2 SVGAGI. V dropped 5 bases and J dropped 0; count of bases not matched to a gene: 6.

In its sample, this clonotype was seen many times. The chain uses TRBV29-1 and TRBJ2-2, with 7 bases that match TRBD1. With 4 bases clipped from V and 2 bases from J, the junction kept 7 bases outside the gene matches. This CDR3 spans 15 amino acids. Germline V gives CDR1 SQVTM, CDR2 ANQGSEA. The CDR3 DNA is TGCAGCGTTGGGACGGACAGGTTAAACACCGGGGAGCTGTTTTTT. Encoded protein: CSVGTDRLNTGELFF.

There are a few counts of this clonotype. The chain joins TRBV25-1 to TRBJ1-2; D not resolved. CDR3 size: 12 residues. Trimming took 6 bases from V and 6 from J, leaving 11 bases between them. CDR1 and CDR2 from the germline V gene are MGHDK and SYGVNS. In DNA, the CDR3 is TGTGCCAGCAGCCATAGGACGGATGGCTACACCTTC. This gives the protein CASSHRTDGYTF.

The chain employs TRBV7-9 and TRBJ2-1; 9 bases align to TRBD2. Unmatched junction bases numbered 13, after V lost 6 bases and J lost 4 bases. The V gene's germline CDR1 is SEHNR and CDR2 FQNEAQ (reference sequence). The CDR3 totals 17 residues. The CDR3, as DNA: TGTGCCAGCAGTTCCCCCGGGGGCCTAGCGGGGTACAATGAGCAGTTCTTC. Its protein is CASSSPGGLAGYNEQFF.

V gene TRBV7-7 combines with J gene TRBJ2-3; 9 bases map to TRBD2. V was clipped by 5 bases and J by 5 bases; unmatched bases: 5. Germline V gene sequence: CDR1 SSHAT, CDR2 FNYEAQ (reference sequence). The CDR3 contains 14 residues. The CDR3 nucleotides read TGTGCCAGCAGCGGCGGGGGGGCAGGAGATACGCAGTATTTT. Amino acids: CASSGGGAGDTQYF.

This clonotype was found a few times. This sequence joins TRBV7-9 and TRBJ1-4; 9 nucleotides line up with TRBD1. In germline, CDR1 is SEHNR, CDR2 FQNEAQ (reference sequence). The CDR3 length is 13 residues. V trimming: 3 bases; J trimming: 8 bases; junction bases outside the gene matches: 1. CDR3 bases: TGTGCCAGCAGCTTGGGACAGGGAGAAAAACTGTTTTTT. It specifies CASSLGQGEKLFF. Combining the CDR3 with reference TRBV7-9 and TRBJ1-4 gives the whole variable domain DTGVSQNPRHKITKRGQNVTFRCDPISEHNRLYWYRQTLGQGPEFLTYFQNEAQLEKSRLLSDRFSAERPKGSFSTLEIQRTEQGDSAMYLCASSLGQGEKLFFGSGTQLSVL.

In this sample, this clonotype turned up a few times. J is TRBJ2-7 and V is TRBV6-5; perhaps D is TRBD1 or TRBD2 (6 bases each). Per germline, CDR1 MNHEY and CDR2 SVGAGI. Trimming stripped 4 bases from V and 3 bases from J, with 13 bases between. CDR3 size: 14 residues. CDR3 in DNA: TGTGCCAGCAGTTTTGGGGGGCCAAACTACGAGCAGTACTTC. Its translation is CASSFGGPNYEQYF.

This clonotype showed up just a few times. Written as DNA, the CDR3 is TGTGCCAGCAGTAGTTTCGGGGATCGCGAGCAGTTCTTC. This encodes CASSSFGDREQFF. The rearrangement joins TRBV2 to TRBJ2-1, with D tentatively TRBD2 (5 bases). Between the trimmed V and J ends, which lost 5 bases and 10 bases, there was a span of 15 bases. Germline V lookup: CDR1 SNHLY, CDR2 FYNNEI. The CDR3 is 13 amino acids.

This clonotype was detected a few times. The chain links TRBV5-1 to TRBJ2-3; TRBD2 agrees at 10 bases. J gave up 1 base and V 5 bases, and 4 bases lay outside the gene matches. This CDR3 has 15 residues. Germline lookup yields CDR1 SGHRS and CDR2 YFSETQ. This CDR3 is CASRATSGGTDTQYF. CDR3 coding DNA: TGCGCCAGCAGAGCTACTAGCGGGGGCACAGATACGCAGTATTTT.

The rearrangement joins TRBV4-3 to TRBJ2-5; D may be TRBD2 (5 bases). The CDR3 has 18 residues. V shed 2 bases and J shed 3 bases, with 22 bases lying between them. CDR1 and CDR2 (germline): LGHNA, YSLEER. CDR3 sequence (DNA): TGCGCCAGCAGCCAATCTTCATGGGTCGGGATGAGTGAAGAGACCCAGTACTTC. Encoded protein: CASSQSSWVGMSEETQYF.

V usage is TRBV7-9 and J usage is TRBJ2-1; possibly TRBD2 for D (5 bases). V was shortened by 6 bases and J by 10 bases, with 7 bases between the two germline ends. Germline CDR1 reads SEHNR; CDR2 reads FQNEAQ (reference sequence). The CDR3 covers 10 residues. CDR3 loop: CASRLVEQFF. In DNA form, the CDR3 reads TGTGCCAGCAGACTAGTCGAGCAGTTCTTC.

In this sample, this clonotype turned up a few times. This chain connects TRBV5-1 to TRBJ2-3; 8 bases line up with TRBD1. Germline trimming cut 0 bases from V and 5 bases from J; bases unmatched to any gene: 11. The V gene's germline CDR1 is SGHRS and CDR2 YFSETQ. The CDR3 is 17 residues long. The CDR3 nucleotides read TGCGCCAGCAGCTTGGGACAAACAGGGGGAGTAGGAGATACGCAGTATTTT. It translates to CASSLGQTGGVGDTQYF.

In this sample, this clonotype turned up many times. This chain joins TRBV20-1 and TRBJ2-1, with 7 positions matching TRBD1. The germline CDR1 and CDR2 sequences are DFQATT and SNEGSKA (reference sequence). Trimming took 2 bases from V and 0 from J; bases not matched to a gene: 7. This CDR3 has 16 residues. In nucleotides, the CDR3 is TGCAGTGCTAGAAAGGACAGGCCGAGCTCCTACAATGAGCAGTTCTTC. As protein: CSARKDRPSSYNEQFF.

The gene calls are TRBV7-6 and TRBJ1-5; D is ambiguous. The CDR3 extends over 14 amino acids. Looked up from germline, CDR1 is SGHVS and CDR2 is FNYEAQ. Trimming took 4 bases from V and 4 from J, leaving 11 bases between them. This CDR3 is CASSSEGWNQPQHF. For the CDR3, the DNA is TGTGCCAGCAGCTCTGAGGGTTGGAATCAGCCCCAGCATTTT.

The chain recombines TRBV2 with TRBJ2-7; a weak D match, TRBD2 (5 bases). Germline V CDR1 and CDR2: SNHLY, FYNNEI. Trimming pared 6 bases from V and 4 bases from J, leaving 22 bases between. The CDR3 is 16 residues long. CDR3 in amino acids: CASRGVLGRGIYEQYF. In nucleotides, the CDR3 is TGTGCCAGCAGGGGAGTATTAGGGCGAGGGATATACGAGCAGTACTTC. The entire variable domain, with the rest obtained from reference TRBV2 and TRBJ2-7, is as follows: EPEVTQTPSHQVTQMGQEVILRCVPISNHLYFYWYRQILGQKVEFLVSFYNNEISEKSEIFDDQFSVERPDGSNFTLKIRSTKLEDSAMYFCASRGVLGRGIYEQYFGPGTRLTVT.

This clonotype has only a few counts. DNA of the CDR3: TGTGCCAGCAGCTTGGGGGGAAGGGGCTCACCCCTCCACTTT. As protein: CASSLGGRGSPLHF. The V gene is TRBV5-4, the J gene TRBJ1-6, with D possibly matching TRBD1 (5 bases). From germline, CDR1 is SGHNT and CDR2 YYREEE (reference sequence). V dropped 0 bases and J dropped 10 bases, with 11 bases sitting between them. The CDR3 length is 14 residues.

The table lists this clonotype with a few counts. This sequence joins TRBV6-2 or TRBV6-3 and TRBJ1-2; perhaps TRBD1 as D (6 bases). Trimming shortened V by 6 bases and J by 4 bases, and 21 bases separated the two germline ends. This CDR3 region has 16 residues. Germline V gene lookup returns CDR1 MNHEY and CDR2 SVGEGT. The CDR3 spells CASRQDGTTGFYGYTF. The CDR3 DNA sequence: TGTGCCAGCAGACAAGACGGGACAACGGGCTTCTATGGCTACACCTTC.

This clonotype was seen at least ten times. The chain employs TRBV12-3 or TRBV12-4 and TRBJ2-7; TRBD1 matches 7 bases. J gave up 1 base and V 4 bases, and 1 base lay outside the gene matches. This CDR3 comprises 13 residues. The DNA of the CDR3 is TGTGCCAGCAGTTGGGGACAGTCCTACGAGCAGTACTTC. This gives the protein CASSWGQSYEQYF.

This clonotype has just a few counts. V usage is TRBV29-1 and J usage is TRBJ1-1; D unresolved. The V and J ends lost 4 bases and 0 bases respectively, with 6 bases between them. The CDR3 spans 12 residues. The germline V gene encodes CDR1 SQVTM and CDR2 ANQGSEA. The CDR3 sequence: CSVGYMNTEAFF. The CDR3 region has the DNA TGCAGCGTTGGCTACATGAACACTGAAGCTTTCTTT.

The chain is built from TRBV14 and TRBJ2-7; D tentatively fits TRBD1 or TRBD2 (5 bases each). Trimming removed 2 bases from V and 0 bases from J, with 14 bases in between. Germline loops: CDR1 SGHDN, CDR2 FVKESK. The CDR3 spans 16 residues. The CDR3 is CASSQRSGQSSYEQYF. The CDR3 region has the DNA TGTGCCAGCAGCCAACGGTCGGGGCAAAGCTCCTACGAGCAGTACTTC.

The CDR3 here is CASSYSLRGDAKNIQYF. The CDR3 DNA reads as TGTGCCAGCAGTTACTCCCTCAGGGGCGACGCCAAAAACATTCAGTACTTC. The genes are TRBV6-5 and TRBJ2-4, with D possibly TRBD1 on 6 matching bases. The CDR3 is 17 residues long. Germline V gives CDR1 MNHEY, CDR2 SVGAGI. Trimming removed 0 bases from V and 1 base from J, with 13 bases in between.

The chain recombines TRBV5-5 with TRBJ2-7; TRBD2 matches 14 bases. This CDR3 has 15 amino acids. The germline V gene encodes CDR1 SGHKS and CDR2 YYEKEE (reference sequence). J was trimmed by 3 bases and V by 4 bases; bases with no gene match: 3. CDR3 DNA: TGTGCCAGCAGCCTAGGGACTAGCGGGGGCTACGAGCAGTACTTC. Residues: CASSLGTSGGYEQYF.

The chain links TRBV6-5 to TRBJ2-3; 12 positions match TRBD2. Germline values: CDR1 MNHEY, CDR2 SVGAGI. The V segment lost 3 bases and the J segment 8 bases; nucleotides outside the gene matches: 6. CDR3 length: 15 residues. The CDR3 bases are TGTGCCAGCAGTTATCCTAGCGGGGGGGTCGGTACGCAGTATTTT. Encoded protein: CASSYPSGGVGTQYF.

The chain recombines TRBV19 with TRBJ2-7; D not resolved. Germline assignment: CDR1 LNHDA and CDR2 SQIVND (reference sequence). The CDR3 runs 14 residues. With 5 bases removed from V and 2 bases from J, the gap between germline ends came to 13 bases. The CDR3 sequence is CASSPTPSAYEQYF. As DNA, the CDR3 is TGTGCCAGTAGTCCAACCCCTTCGGCCTACGAGCAGTACTTC. Combining the CDR3 with reference TRBV19 and TRBJ2-7 gives the whole variable domain DGGITQSPKYLFRKEGQNVTLSCEQNLNHDAMYWYRQDPGQGLRLIYYSQIVNDFQKGDIAEGYSVSREKKESFPLTVTSAQKNPTAFYLCASSPTPSAYEQYFGPGTRLTVT.

This clonotype was seen a few times. This rearrangement joins TRBV4-1 to TRBJ2-1; D remains ambiguous. Trimming removed 2 bases from V and 0 bases from J, with 8 bases in between. Germline V gene sequence: CDR1 MGHRA, CDR2 YSYEKL. This CDR3 contains 15 residues. CDR3 amino acids: CASSQRWFSYNEQFF. For the CDR3, the DNA is TGCGCCAGCAGCCAAAGGTGGTTCTCCTACAATGAGCAGTTCTTC.

This clonotype was observed a few times. The rearrangement uses TRBV2 and TRBJ2-3, with D perhaps matching TRBD1 (6 bases). Deletions cut 7 bases from V and 6 bases from J, with 20 bases between. Germline V gene data show CDR1 as SNHLY and CDR2 as FYNNEI. CDR3 size: 15 residues. Here the CDR3 reads CASKSVGASQDTQYF. The CDR3, as DNA: TGTGCCAGCAAATCGGTGGGGGCCTCACAGGATACGCAGTATTTT. Variable domain in full (rest from reference TRBV2 and TRBJ2-3): EPEVTQTPSHQVTQMGQEVILRCVPISNHLYFYWYRQILGQKVEFLVSFYNNEISEKSEIFDDQFSVERPDGSNFTLKIRSTKLEDSAMYFCASKSVGASQDTQYFGPGTRLTVL.

A few counts support this clonotype. The chain recombines TRBV7-9 with TRBJ1-6, with unresolved D. Trimming removed 3 bases at V and 10 bases at J, with 7 bases between. CDR1 is SEHNR and CDR2 is FQNEAQ in the germline V gene (reference sequence). CDR3 size: 12 residues. CDR3 bases: TGTGCCAGCAGCTTTTGGGGATCACCCCTCCACTTT. Amino acids: CASSFWGSPLHF.

The chain carries TRBV7-2 and TRBJ2-2, with D perhaps TRBD1 (6 bases). The CDR3 covers 13 residues. V shed 3 bases and J shed 4 bases, with 6 bases lying between them. Germline CDR1 is SGHTA and CDR2 is FQGNSA. The CDR3, as DNA: TGTGCCAGCAGCTTGGGGGCCACCGGGGAGCTGTTTTTT. This sequence encodes CASSLGATGELFF.

This chain connects TRBV10-3 to TRBJ2-5; TRBD1 aligns across 9 bases. V dropped 0 bases and J dropped 4; count of bases not matched to a gene: 6. CDR3 length: 16 amino acids. Germline CDR1 and CDR2: ENHRY and SYGVKD. The CDR3 loop reads CAISESTGGLGETQYF. The DNA for the CDR3 is TGTGCCATCAGTGAGTCGACAGGGGGTCTGGGAGAGACCCAGTACTTC.